This T cell receptor (beta chain) was profiled in a study of blood T cells in healthy people across ages. Study findings and constraints: Considered underestimates were the diversity estimates obtained from one million T cells.

This CDR3 contains 14 residues. CDR1 and CDR2 (germline): KGHDR, SFDVKD. V was pared by 5 bases and J by 11 bases, with 10 bases of the junction left unmatched. Russia was home to the donors, healthy Caucasian individuals aged about 6 to 90. PCR was performed a second time for about 6 to 12 cycles using a sample-barcoded 5' primer and a J-beta primer mix. Using its own MiXCR run on the 5' RACE reads, TCRdb lists one record per CDR3 protein. The sample has about 780,000 distinct CDR3 sequences, around half seen once. Turning to this clonotype: Its target is unknown.

The clonotype comes from an elderly man in good health. This rearrangement joins TRBV24-1 to TRBJ2-5; 10 bases match TRBD2. What was sequenced was blood. CDR3 DNA sequence: TGTGCCACCAGTGCCCCTCTAGCGGGGGATGAGCAGTACTTC. It specifies CATSAPLAGDEQYF.